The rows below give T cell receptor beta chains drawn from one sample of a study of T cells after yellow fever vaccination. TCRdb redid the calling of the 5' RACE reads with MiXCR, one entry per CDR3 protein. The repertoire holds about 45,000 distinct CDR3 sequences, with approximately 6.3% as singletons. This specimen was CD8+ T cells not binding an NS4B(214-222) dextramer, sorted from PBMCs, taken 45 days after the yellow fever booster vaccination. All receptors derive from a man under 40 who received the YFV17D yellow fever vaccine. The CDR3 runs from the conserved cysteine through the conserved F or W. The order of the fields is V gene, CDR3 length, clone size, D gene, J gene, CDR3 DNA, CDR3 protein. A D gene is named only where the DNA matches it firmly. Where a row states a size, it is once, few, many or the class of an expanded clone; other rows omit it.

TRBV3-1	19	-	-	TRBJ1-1	TGTGCCTCCTGCCAAGATCAAAACCTCAAAGTGGGGGCCTACTATGAAGCTTTCTTT	CASCQDQNLKVGAYYEAFF
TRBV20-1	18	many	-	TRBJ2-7	TGCAGTGCTAGAGATCGTCTCCCCTCTTCGGAGGGCGGGTACGAGCAGTACTTC	CSARDRLPSSEGGYEQYF
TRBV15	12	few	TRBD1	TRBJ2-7	TGTGCCACCAGTCCCACAGGGGGCGAGCAGTACTTC	CATSPTGGEQYF
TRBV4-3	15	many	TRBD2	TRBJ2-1	TGCGCCAGCAGCCAAGATAGGCGGGAGGGGAATGAGCAGTTCTTC	CASSQDRREGNEQFF
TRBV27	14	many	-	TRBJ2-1	TGTGCCAGCAGTTTTGGGGGGACAGACAATGAGCAGTTCTTC	CASSFGGTDNEQFF
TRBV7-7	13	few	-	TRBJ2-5	TGTGCCAGCAGCATCGGAGGGCTAGAGACCCAGTACTTC	CASSIGGLETQYF
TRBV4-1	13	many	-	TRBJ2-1	TGCGCCAGCAGCCAAGACTGGGAATTTGAGCAGTTCTTC	CASSQDWEFEQFF
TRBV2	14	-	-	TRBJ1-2	TGTGCCAGCAGTGTCCTCGACAGGATCTATGGCTACACCTTC	CASSVLDRIYGYTF
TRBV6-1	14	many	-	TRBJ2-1	TGTGCCAGCAGCTTTACCCCGTCCCACAATGAGCAGTTCTTC	CASSFTPSHNEQFF
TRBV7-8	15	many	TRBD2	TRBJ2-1	TGTGCCAGCAGCTCCTCCGGGACTAGTTGGTATGAGCAGTTCTTC	CASSSSGTSWYEQFF
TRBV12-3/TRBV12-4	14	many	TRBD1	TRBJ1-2	TGTGCCAGCAGGGGGACAGGGTTGAACTATGGCTACACCTTC	CASRGTGLNYGYTF
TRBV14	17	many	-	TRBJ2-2	TGTGCCAGCAGCCAAACGGGTTATAAGACTAGCACCGGGGAGCTGTTTTTT	CASSQTGYKTSTGELFF
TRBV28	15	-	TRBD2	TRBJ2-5	TGTGCCAGCAGCCGTCCGGGGGGGTTACAAGAGACCCAGTACTTC	CASSRPGGLQETQYF
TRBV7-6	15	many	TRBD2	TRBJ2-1	TGTGCCAGCAGAAGGAGCGGGAGCCCCTACAATGAGCAGTTCTTC	CASRRSGSPYNEQFF
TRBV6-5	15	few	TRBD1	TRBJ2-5	TGTGCCAGCAGTTACACAGGGACAGGGGAAGAGACCCAGTACTTC	CASSYTGTGEETQYF
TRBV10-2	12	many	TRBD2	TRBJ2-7	TGCGCCAGCGGTCGACTAGCCGGCGAGCAGTACTTC	CASGRLAGEQYF
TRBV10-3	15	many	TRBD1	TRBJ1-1	TGTGCCACCAGAGCAGGGGGCTACATGAACACTGAAGCTTTCTTT	CATRAGGYMNTEAFF
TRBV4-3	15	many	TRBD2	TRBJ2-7	TGCGCCAGCAGCCCAGGACTAGCGGGAGCCTACGAGCAGTACTTC	CASSPGLAGAYEQYF
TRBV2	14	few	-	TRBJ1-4	TGTGCCAGCAGGAGGGGACACCTTAATGAAAAACTGTTTTTT	CASRRGHLNEKLFF
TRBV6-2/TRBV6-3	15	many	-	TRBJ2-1	TGTGCCAGCGATAAAGGAGGCCCCCCCCACAATGAGCAGTTCTTC	CASDKGGPPHNEQFF